The clone carrying this T cell receptor beta chain was observed a handful of times. Its specificity is unknown. The data were obtained in a study of regulatory T cells in long-lasting Graves disease. The CDR3 runs 11 residues. CDR1 is MDHEN and CDR2 is SYDVKM in the germline V gene. The J segment lost 4 bases and the V segment lost 10 bases, leaving 2 bases of the junction unmatched. Arm-PCR of CDR3 regions and iRepertoire HTBI primers were the basis on which TCR beta libraries were built. TCRdb processed the multiplex PCR reads anew with MiXCR; each CDR3 protein has one entry. The repertoire includes roughly 510,000 distinct CDR3 sequences, about 16% of them detected once, and 9.5% to 15% sits in the top ten. Time point indicated: newly diagnosed GD, antithyroid drugs for less than 3 months. RNA isolated from PBMCs was used to make the TCR library. Overall study results and limits: Sample size, which was small, may have reduced accuracy. Favored gene segments in persistent disease were TRBV28, TRBJ1-2 and TRBJ2-5.

This sample was shared with a second study, whose subject was T cells in Graves' hyperthyroidism and ophthalmopathy. That investigation notes: Among the patients, aged 18 to 65, hyperthyroidism was newly diagnosed and had lasted under 2 months. First-round RT-PCR targeting the TCR CDR3 was performed with the HTBI primer set.

The sequences come from peripheral blood mononuclear cells (PBMCs), collected at new diagnosis, from a patient treated with antithyroid drugs. The source of this sequence is a man younger than 30 with Graves disease. The chain is built from TRBV28 and TRBJ2-5; 8 nucleotides match TRBD1. DNA of the CDR3: TGTGCCACAGGGGGCTCAGAGACCCAGTACTTC. This translates into CATGGSETQYF.